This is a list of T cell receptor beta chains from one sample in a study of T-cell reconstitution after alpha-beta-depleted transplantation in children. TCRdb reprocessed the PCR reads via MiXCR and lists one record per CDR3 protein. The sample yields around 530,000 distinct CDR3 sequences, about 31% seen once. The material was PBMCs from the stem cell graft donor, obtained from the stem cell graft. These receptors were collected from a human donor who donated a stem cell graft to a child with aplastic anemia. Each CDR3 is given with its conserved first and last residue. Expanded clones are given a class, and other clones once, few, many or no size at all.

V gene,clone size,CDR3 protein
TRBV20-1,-,CSARTGLAGHEQFF
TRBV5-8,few,CASSLRGTGSHEQYF
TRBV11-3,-,CASSLTGAYGSNQPQHF
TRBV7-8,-,CASSTTDRGRQPQHF
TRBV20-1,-,CSAREGLRSGNTIYF
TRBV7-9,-,CASSPRTSPNTGELFF
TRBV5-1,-,CASAPAGPISGANVLTF
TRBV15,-,CATSSETSGSYYEQYF
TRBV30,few,CAGGYNEQFF
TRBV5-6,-,CASSLVASGAAYNEQFF
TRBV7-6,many,CASSSTTNTGELFF
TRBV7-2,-,CASSLGPGNNEQFF
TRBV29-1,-,CSVEDLRTDGIYGYTF
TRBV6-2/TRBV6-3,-,CASSFSPAGDGNEQFF